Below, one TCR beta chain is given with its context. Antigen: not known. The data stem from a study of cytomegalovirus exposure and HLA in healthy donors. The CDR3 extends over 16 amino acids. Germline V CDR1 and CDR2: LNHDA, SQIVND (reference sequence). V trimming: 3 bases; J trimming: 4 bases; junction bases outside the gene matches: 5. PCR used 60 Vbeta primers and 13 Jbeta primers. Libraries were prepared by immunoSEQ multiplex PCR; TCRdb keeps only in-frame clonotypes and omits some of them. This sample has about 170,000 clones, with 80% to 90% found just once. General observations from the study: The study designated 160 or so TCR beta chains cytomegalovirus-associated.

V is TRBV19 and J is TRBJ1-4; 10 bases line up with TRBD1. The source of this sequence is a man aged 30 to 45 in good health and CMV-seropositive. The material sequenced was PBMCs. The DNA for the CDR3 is TGTGCCAGTAGTATTGGGACAGGGGTTAATAATGAAAAACTGTTTTTT. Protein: CASSIGTGVNNEKLFF.